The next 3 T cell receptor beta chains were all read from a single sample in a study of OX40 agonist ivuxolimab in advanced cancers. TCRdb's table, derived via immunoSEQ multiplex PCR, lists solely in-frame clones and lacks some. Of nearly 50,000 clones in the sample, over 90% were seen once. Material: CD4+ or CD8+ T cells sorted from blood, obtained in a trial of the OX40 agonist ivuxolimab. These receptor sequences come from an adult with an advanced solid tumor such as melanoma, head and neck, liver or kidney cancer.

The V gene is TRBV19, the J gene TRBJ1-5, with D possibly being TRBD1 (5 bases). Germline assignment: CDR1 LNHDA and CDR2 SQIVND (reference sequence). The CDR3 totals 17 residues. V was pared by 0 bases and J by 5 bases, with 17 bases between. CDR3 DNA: TGTGCCAGTAGTATAGATTTCAGGGAGGAGGTAGATCAGCCCCAGCATTTT. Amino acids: CASSIDFREEVDQPQHF.

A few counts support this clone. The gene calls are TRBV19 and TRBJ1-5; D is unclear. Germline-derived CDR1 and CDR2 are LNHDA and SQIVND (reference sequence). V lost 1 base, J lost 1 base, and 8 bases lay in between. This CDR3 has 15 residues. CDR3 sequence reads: CASSIGGRSNQPQHF. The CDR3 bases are TGTGCCAGTAGTATAGGCGGACGAAGCAATCAGCCCCAGCATTTT.

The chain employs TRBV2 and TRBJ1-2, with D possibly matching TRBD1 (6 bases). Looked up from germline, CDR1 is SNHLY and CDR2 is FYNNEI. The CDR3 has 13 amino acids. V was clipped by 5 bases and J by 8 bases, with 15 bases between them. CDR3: CASSYTGRGGYTF. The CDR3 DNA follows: TGTGCCAGCAGTTATACAGGGCGGGGAGGCTACACCTTC.